The 8 T cell receptor beta chains below were found in one sample sequenced in a study of shared clonotypes between healthy human individuals (dated by TCRdb to the early 2020s). Preparation of the library involved the immunoSEQ multiplex PCR assay. Drawn from immuneACCESS, this table holds only the in-frame rearrangements with V and J called that TCRdb kept. Clones are partly lost; checked studies trace under half to an unresolved V gene and leave the rest unexplained. For this sample there are around 700,000 clones; around two thirds appear just once. The biggest ten clones account for about 1.8% of the sample. The sequenced sample was memory CD4+ T cells sorted from blood. In the paper's terms, the cell subset or site label means: CD45RA-negative fraction. The receptors were sampled from a woman in her 30s in good health.

The chain couples TRBV7-9 to TRBJ2-3; 8 bases map to TRBD2. J lost 5 bases, V lost 1 base, and 5 bases had no gene match. Germline V gene lookup returns CDR1 SEHNR and CDR2 FQNEAQ (reference sequence). The CDR3 spans 15 residues. The CDR3 DNA is TGTGCCAGCAGCTTAGGGGCGGGAGGACGAGATACGCAGTATTTT. Translated, it gives CASSLGAGGRDTQYF.

V usage is TRBV7-9 and J usage is TRBJ2-3, with 7 bases fitting TRBD1. Germline assignment: CDR1 SEHNR and CDR2 FQNEAQ (reference sequence). V was clipped by 7 bases and J by 2 bases; unmatched bases: 3. There are 13 residues in the CDR3. DNA for the CDR3: TGTGCCAGCAACGGACAGGTCACAGATACGCAGTATTTT. Translation gives CASNGQVTDTQYF.

J is TRBJ1-2 and V is TRBV29-1; D is ambiguous. Trimming removed 3 bases from V and 2 bases from J, with 7 bases in between. This CDR3 is built from 12 residues. Germline loops: CDR1 SQVTM, CDR2 ANQGSEA. The chain's CDR3 is CSVDMGNYGYTF. The CDR3 DNA reads as TGCAGCGTTGATATGGGGAACTATGGCTACACCTTC. The whole variable domain, remainder taken from reference TRBV29-1 and TRBJ1-2, is SAVISQKPSRDICQRGTSLTIQCQVDSQVTMMFWYRQQPGQSLTLIATANQGSEATYESGFVIDKFPISRPNLTFSTLTVSNMSPEDSSIYLCSVDMGNYGYTFGSGTRLTVV.

The chain is built from TRBV28 and TRBJ2-3; 7 nucleotides match TRBD1. CDR1 is MDHEN, CDR2 SYDVKM, per germline. V trimming: 6 bases; J trimming: 6 bases; junction bases outside the gene matches: 3. CDR3 length: 12 amino acids. This chain's CDR3 is CASRPQGDTQYF. Here the CDR3 DNA reads TGTGCCAGCAGACCACAGGGGGATACGCAGTATTTT.

The rearrangement joins TRBV28 to TRBJ2-3, with D hard to call. Germline values: CDR1 MDHEN, CDR2 SYDVKM. With 3 bases removed from V and 3 bases from J, the gap between germline ends came to 13 bases. There are 15 residues in the CDR3. CDR3 in amino acids: CASSFWQAKTDTQYF. CDR3 DNA sequence: TGTGCCAGCAGTTTTTGGCAGGCAAAAACAGATACGCAGTATTTT.

This clone has at least ten counts. V is TRBV19 and J is TRBJ1-1; D may be TRBD1 (6 bases). This CDR3 region has 13 residues. V gave up 4 bases and J gave up 4 bases, with 10 bases separating them. Germline V gives CDR1 LNHDA, CDR2 SQIVND (reference sequence). CDR3 loop: CASSNWGATEAFF. Here the CDR3 DNA reads TGTGCCAGTAGTAATTGGGGGGCCACTGAAGCTTTCTTT.

The gene calls are TRBV27 and TRBJ2-2; D is possibly TRBD1 (5 bases). CDR3 length: 15 residues. CDR1 and CDR2 (germline): MNHEY, SMNVEV (reference sequence). V was cut by 10 bases and J by 0 bases, with 15 bases left in between. The CDR3: CATQKGQPNTGELFF. CDR3 bases: TGTGCCACCCAAAAGGGGCAGCCGAACACCGGGGAGCTGTTTTTT.

This clone was counted a few times. V and J are TRBV19 and TRBJ2-2; possible D gene TRBD2, 5 bases. The germline V gene has CDR1 LNHDA and CDR2 SQIVND (reference sequence). V was pared by 5 bases and J by 2 bases, with 9 bases between. CDR3 length equals 14 residues. This chain's CDR3 is CASSLAGNTGELFF. CDR3 bases: TGTGCCAGTAGTCTGGCGGGCAACACCGGGGAGCTGTTTTTT.